There are many counts of the clone carrying this T cell receptor (beta chain). Its antigen is still unknown. The sample originates from a study of T cell repertoires in cytomegalovirus infection. Study information: It can be stated that public TCR beta signatures indicated CMV infection as well as a matching HLA type.

Findings and caveats of the study: Cumulative frequency of public TCR beta families picked out carriers of CMV plus the relevant HLA. HLA-C-restricted CMV clonotypes gave the most frequent clonotype in two of eight donors.

TCRdb re-called the reads with MiXCR, one entry per CDR3 protein. The sample consists of almost 550,000 distinct CDR3 sequences, more than 15% of them appearing once. The TCR comes from a human donor in good health (CMV status not recorded). Some clones in this sample may be carry-over from other donors' samples. The sequenced sample consisted of CD8+ T cells from PBMCs.

The DNA of the CDR3 is TGTGCCAGCAGCGACAGCCTTGCCGGGGAGCTGTTTTTT. Translated: CASSDSLAGELFF. The chain employs TRBV7-9 and TRBJ2-2, with D possibly TRBD1 on 5 matching bases. The CDR3 sequence is 13 residues long. Trimming pared 5 bases from V and 6 bases from J, leaving 10 bases between. Germline values: CDR1 SEHNR, CDR2 FQNEAQ (reference sequence).